A single sample is the source of the 19 T cell receptor beta chains below, sequenced in a study of control samples from healthy donors and cancer patients. Data came from immunoSEQ multiplex PCR; TCRdb stores just in-frame clones and leaves some out. This table holds approximately 84,000 clones, around 80% found once. The sample taken for sequencing was blood. Receptors were obtained from a woman aged 55-69 years in good health.

The V gene is TRBV24-1, the J gene TRBJ1-6, with D possibly matching TRBD1 (5 bases). The CDR3 runs to 13 residues. Trimming stripped 9 bases from V and 10 bases from J, with 15 bases between. Germline V gene data show CDR1 as KGHDR and CDR2 as SFDVKD. The CDR3 sequence is CATPPSGDSPLHF. The CDR3 DNA follows: TGTGCCACCCCCCCTTCGGGGGACTCACCCCTCCACTTT.

The V and J genes are TRBV3-1 (or the pseudogene TRBV3-2) and TRBJ1-2; D unresolved. Trimming took off 1 base at V and 6 bases at J, with 12 bases between the two ends. This CDR3 has 14 residues. Germline V gene data show CDR1 as LGHDT and CDR2 as YNNKEL (reference sequence). This CDR3 is CASSQGGVGNGYTF. In nucleotides, the CDR3 is TGTGCCAGCAGCCAAGGTGGGGTGGGGAATGGCTACACCTTC.

The chain carries TRBV2 and TRBJ2-5; 8 nucleotides agree with TRBD2. Losses at the gene ends were 6 bases for V and 5 bases for J; bases not matched to a gene: 14. Germline lookup yields CDR1 SNHLY and CDR2 FYNNEI. This CDR3 has 16 residues. CDR3 in amino acids: CASSSQRGNHGETQYF. The CDR3 region has the DNA TGTGCCAGCAGCTCCCAGCGGGGGAACCACGGGGAGACCCAGTACTTC.

This chain connects TRBV6-5 to TRBJ1-1; TRBD1 aligns across 11 bases. The CDR3 sequence is 13 residues long. Germline lookup yields CDR1 MNHEY and CDR2 SVGAGI. V trimming: 6 bases; J trimming: 7 bases; junction bases outside the gene matches: 4. Here the CDR3 reads CASRPGQGGEAFF. The CDR3 coding sequence is TGTGCCAGCAGACCGGGACAGGGGGGTGAAGCTTTCTTT.

The count of this clone is one. The chain is built from TRBV6-6 and TRBJ2-1; 13 nucleotides agree with TRBD2. This CDR3 spans 16 amino acids. J was trimmed by 10 bases and V by 6 bases; bases with no gene match: 12. Germline V gives CDR1 MNHNY, CDR2 SVGAGI (reference sequence). The CDR3 region has the DNA TGTGCCAGCAGCTCCTTACTAGCGGGGGGGCGAGGAGAGCAGTTCTTC. Encoded protein: CASSSLLAGGRGEQFF.

This chain joins TRBV10-1 and TRBJ2-7, with TRBD1 matching 7 bases. Germline CDR1 and CDR2: WNHNN and SYGVQD (reference sequence). V was pared by 3 bases and J by 7 bases, with 9 bases of the junction left unmatched. The CDR3 is made up of 14 amino acids. CDR3 DNA: TGCGCCAGCAGTGATGGACAGGTCCAAGGGGAGCAGTACTTC. The encoded protein is CASSDGQVQGEQYF.

This chain connects TRBV7-2 to TRBJ2-1; the D is unclear. With 5 bases removed from V and 0 bases from J, the gap between germline ends came to 14 bases. Germline V CDR1 and CDR2: SGHTA, FQGNSA. CDR3 length: 16 amino acids. Written as DNA, the CDR3 is TGTGCCAGCAGCCATCTACGGACGAGCTCCTACAATGAGCAGTTCTTC. It encodes CASSHLRTSSYNEQFF.

This clone appeared many times. The J gene is TRBJ2-7, the V gene TRBV7-9; the match to TRBD1 covers 11 bases. This CDR3 contains 15 residues. After removal of 4 bases from V and 4 bases from J, the junction contained 6 bases not matched to a gene. Germline V gives CDR1 SEHNR, CDR2 FQNEAQ (reference sequence). The CDR3, as DNA: TGTGCCAGCAGCTCCCGGGACAGGGGGGAGTACGAGCAGTACTTC. Translated: CASSSRDRGEYEQYF.

V and J are TRBV7-2 and TRBJ1-1; D is perhaps TRBD1 (6 bases). The CDR3 loop spans 16 amino acids. V was shortened by 5 bases and J by 5 bases, with 21 bases between the two germline ends. Germline V gene sequence: CDR1 SGHTA, CDR2 FQGNSA. The CDR3 DNA sequence: TGTGCCAGCAGCCAGAACAGGGTTAGGGGGGGTACTGAAGCTTTCTTT. It translates to CASSQNRVRGGTEAFF.

The J gene is TRBJ2-7, the V gene TRBV11-2, with a weak D call TRBD1 (6 bases). The germline V and J ends were trimmed by 4 bases and 1 base, with 14 bases remaining between them. CDR1 and CDR2 from the germline V gene are SGHAT and FQNNGV. The CDR3 spans 15 residues. The chain's CDR3 is CASSSTTGRSYEQYF. The CDR3 nucleotides read TGTGCCAGCAGCTCAACAACAGGGAGATCCTACGAGCAGTACTTC.

The chain recombines TRBV3-1 (or the pseudogene TRBV3-2) with TRBJ2-5; maybe TRBD1 (5 bases). The CDR3 extends over 12 amino acids. Germline V CDR1 and CDR2: LGHDT, YNNKEL (reference sequence). V was cut by 8 bases and J by 7 bases, with 14 bases left in between. The CDR3 DNA reads as TGTGCCAGCTATAGCAGGGCAGGGACCCAGTACTTC. Protein product: CASYSRAGTQYF.

The CDR3 reads CSVVKADTQYF. In DNA, the CDR3 is TGCAGCGTTGTTAAGGCGGATACGCAGTATTTT. The rearrangement links TRBV29-1 to TRBJ2-3; D unclear. Germline lookup yields CDR1 SQVTM and CDR2 ANQGSEA. The CDR3 loop spans 11 amino acids. Trimming removed 4 bases at V and 6 bases at J, with 8 bases between.

J is TRBJ2-1 and V is TRBV19, with unresolved D. CDR3 length: 13 residues. Trimming took 5 bases from V and 7 from J, leaving 12 bases between them. Germline V CDR1 and CDR2: LNHDA, SQIVND (reference sequence). The CDR3 region has the DNA TGTGCCAGTAGTCCCCGGGCGGAGAATGAGCAGTTCTTC. This gives the protein CASSPRAENEQFF.

The chain combines TRBV24-1 with TRBJ1-4, with 8 bases that match TRBD1. Losses at the gene ends were 9 bases for V and 0 bases for J; bases not matched to a gene: 5. Germline CDR1 KGHDR, CDR2 SFDVKD. This CDR3 contains 15 residues. CDR3 sequence: CATGTGQATNEKLFF. In DNA, the CDR3 is TGTGCCACCGGGACAGGTCAAGCAACTAATGAAAAACTGTTTTTT.

V gene TRBV19 combines with J gene TRBJ2-3; D is possibly TRBD1 (5 bases). In germline, CDR1 is LNHDA, CDR2 SQIVND (reference sequence). The CDR3 sequence is 15 residues long. Between the trimmed V and J ends, which lost 2 bases and 1 base, there was a span of 10 bases. CDR3 residues: CASSISWGGTDTQYF. In DNA form, the CDR3 reads TGTGCCAGTAGTATAAGCTGGGGCGGCACAGATACGCAGTATTTT. Using reference TRBV19 and TRBJ2-3 for the parts outside the CDR3, the full variable domain is DGGITQSPKYLFRKEGQNVTLSCEQNLNHDAMYWYRQDPGQGLRLIYYSQIVNDFQKGDIAEGYSVSREKKESFPLTVTSAQKNPTAFYLCASSISWGGTDTQYFGPGTRLTVL.

CDR3 sequence: CASSLPGQGLYEQYF. In DNA form, the CDR3 reads TGTGCCAGCAGTTTGCCGGGACAGGGACTGTACGAGCAGTACTTC. The chain has TRBV27 and TRBJ2-7; 9 positions agree with TRBD1. Germline CDR1 is MNHEY and CDR2 is SMNVEV (reference sequence). The trim removed 3 bases at V and 4 bases at J, leaving 7 bases unmatched. CDR3 length: 15 residues.

The chain is built from TRBV6-1 and TRBJ2-1, with 12 bases aligning to TRBD2. The germline CDR1 and CDR2 sequences are MNHNS and SASEGT. This CDR3 has 16 residues. The trim removed 4 bases at V and 2 bases at J, leaving 3 bases unmatched. CDR3 nucleotide sequence: TGTGCCAGCAGTGCGACTAGCGGGAGTCCCTACAATGAGCAGTTCTTC. This encodes CASSATSGSPYNEQFF.

The chain uses TRBV6-4 and TRBJ2-1; 9 nucleotides match TRBD2. This CDR3 comprises 15 residues. Germline trimming cut 3 bases from V and 1 base from J; bases unmatched to any gene: 1. The germline V gene has CDR1 MRHNA and CDR2 SNTAGT. The CDR3 loop is CASSDTSGSYNEQFF. In DNA form, the CDR3 reads TGTGCCAGCAGTGATACTAGCGGGTCCTACAATGAGCAGTTCTTC.

The chain uses TRBV11-1 and TRBJ2-5, with D possibly TRBD2 on 5 matching bases. Germline assignment: CDR1 SGHAT and CDR2 FQDESV (reference sequence). Trimming left V 1 base short and J 2 bases short, with 11 bases between. The CDR3 is made up of 15 amino acids. The CDR3 reads CASSLGRGGQETQYF. The CDR3 DNA is TGTGCCAGCAGCTTAGGCAGAGGAGGACAAGAGACCCAGTACTTC.